This T cell receptor beta chain was obtained from a study of shared clonotypes between healthy human individuals. Overall study findings and caveats: Naive subsets typically showed greater estimated richness than memory subsets.

CD45RO-negative, CCR7-positively selected cells formed the naive CD8 fraction, excluding terminally differentiated effector memory CD45RA+ cells. Trimming stripped 3 bases from V and 8 bases from J, with 10 bases between. CDR3 length equals 12 residues. Per germline, CDR1 GTSNPN and CDR2 SVGIG (reference sequence). Comments on this clone: Its cognate antigen is unknown.

Authors' data handling: ImmunoSEQ sequences covered only the junction and lacked quality scores; filtering therefore differed. Clones were sequenced by immunoSEQ multiplex PCR, and TCRdb holds only the in-frame ones, with some missing. That table gives V, J and clone size, and the DNA gave D and trimming. The sample shows 1.5 million to 2.5 million clones, just under 95% of them seen only once. The chain uses TRBV30 and TRBJ2-2, with D hard to call. Source material: naive CD8+ T cells sorted from blood. The receptor's source is a man younger than 30 in good health. DNA of the CDR3: TGTGCCTGGAGCGACCGTACTGGGGAGCTGTTTTTT. Residues: CAWSDRTGELFF.